This T cell receptor (beta chain) appears in the sequencing data of a study of naive and memory T cell subsets. Two oligonucleotides, mixed equimolar, formed the beta constant-region primer covering TRBC1 and TRBC2. Via MiXCR, TCRdb re-called the UMI-ligation and nested PCR reads, giving one row per CDR3 protein. The sample includes over 25,000 distinct CDR3 sequences, over 8.5% of them seen just once. In its sample, this clonotype was seen many times. The V end lost 2 bases, the J end lost 1 base, and 5 bases lay between the germline ends. CDR1 SGHTA and CDR2 FQGNSA come from the germline V gene. This CDR3 spans 13 amino acids.

The specimen sequenced was effector memory CD4+ T cells from blood. Subset described: effector memory, CD45RA- CD27-. The sequence was obtained from a human donor in good health. The chain combines TRBV7-2 with TRBJ1-1; no clear D. CDR3 in DNA: TGTGCCAGCAGCTTACTCAGGAACACTGAAGCTTTCTTT. Translation gives CASSLLRNTEAFF.